Here is one TCR beta chain with its context. What it binds is not known. This sample was included in a study of blood T cells in healthy people across ages. A second roughly 6 to 11 cycle PCR used barcoded and J-beta primers. TCRdb called the 5' RACE reads again in MiXCR, with one record for every CDR3 protein. The sample lists 1.5 million to 2 million distinct CDR3 sequences; 28% were seen once. From germline, CDR1 is SGHRS and CDR2 YFSETQ. V dropped 4 bases and J dropped 11 bases, with 18 bases sitting between them. The CDR3 covers 13 residues. Points from the study as a whole: PBMCs were not sorted, which prevented a conclusive comparison of naive versus antigen-experienced cells. TCR beta diversity was tightly associated with the proportion of naive T cells.

The clonotype originates from a young woman in good health. This chain joins TRBV5-1 and TRBJ2-5; D uncertain. Material for sequencing was blood. The CDR3, as DNA: TGCGCCAGCAGCACCGACCTAGTCGATGAGCAGTACTTC. Translated: CASSTDLVDEQYF.